This T cell receptor beta chain was captured in a study of T cell changes during pregnancy in multiple sclerosis. CDR3 length: 17 amino acids. Only in-frame clones appear in the TCRdb table, and some are missing; sequencing was by immunoSEQ multiplex PCR. The profile covers tens of thousands of clones, with 88% appearing a single time and just over 0.55% taken by the ten largest. The receptor comes from a female donor with multiple sclerosis, enrolled in a pregnancy study. This material consisted of CD4+ T cells from peripheral blood mononuclear cells, taken in the first trimester of pregnancy. The genes are TRBV21-1 and TRBJ2-3; the tabulated D call, TRBD2, remains unverified against the DNA. TRBV21-1 is a known pseudogene. CDR3 loop: CATETRLAGANTDTQYF. For the CDR3, the DNA is TGTGCCACAGAAACCCGACTAGCGGGGGCCAACACAGATACGCAGTATTTT.